Sequencing of this TCR beta chain was carried out in a study of T-cell reconstitution after alpha-beta-depleted transplantation in children. Preparing the TCRbeta library involved the use of unique molecular identifiers. TCRdb re-derived calls from the PCR reads in MiXCR, one entry per CDR3 protein. The sample has under 300,000 distinct CDR3 sequences, approximately 9.7% seen once; the top ten hold about 4.9%. V was cut by 5 bases and J by 4 bases, with 22 bases left in between. This CDR3 contains 17 residues. Germline lookup yields CDR1 SEHNR and CDR2 FQNEAQ (reference sequence). The table lists this clonotype with many counts.

This specimen consisted of PBMCs from the stem cell graft donor, obtained from the stem cell graft. V is TRBV7-9 and J is TRBJ2-3, with D possibly being TRBD1 or TRBD2 (6 bases each). This clonotype was obtained from a human donor who donated a stem cell graft to a child with SCID. Written as DNA, the CDR3 is TGTGCCAGCAGCCCACGGCATGGGGGGCTGGGATCAGATACGCAGTATTTT. It encodes CASSPRHGGLGSDTQYF.